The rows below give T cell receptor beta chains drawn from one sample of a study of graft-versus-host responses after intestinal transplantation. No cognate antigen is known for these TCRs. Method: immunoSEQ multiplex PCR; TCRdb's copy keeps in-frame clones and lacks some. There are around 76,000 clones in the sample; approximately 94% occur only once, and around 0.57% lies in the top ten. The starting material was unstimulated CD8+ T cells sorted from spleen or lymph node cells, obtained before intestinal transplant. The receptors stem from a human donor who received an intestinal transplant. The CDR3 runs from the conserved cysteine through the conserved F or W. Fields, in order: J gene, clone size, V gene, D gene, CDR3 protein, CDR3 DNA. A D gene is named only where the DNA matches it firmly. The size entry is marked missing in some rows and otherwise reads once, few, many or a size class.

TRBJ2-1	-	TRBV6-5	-	CASSYQDYYSYNEQFF	TGTGCCAGCAGTTACCAGGACTATTACTCCTACAATGAGCAGTTCTTC
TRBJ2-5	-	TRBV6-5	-	CASSYSGGAQETQYF	TGTGCCAGCAGTTACAGTGGGGGGGCCCAAGAGACCCAGTACTTC
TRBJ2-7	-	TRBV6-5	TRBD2	CASSYGTSDSEYF	TGTGCCAGCAGTTATGGGACTAGCGATTCGGAGTACTTC
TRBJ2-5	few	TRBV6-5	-	CASGDLKTQYF	TGTGCCAGCGGCGATCTAAAGACCCAGTACTTC
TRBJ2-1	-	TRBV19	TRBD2	CASSIGDLGLAGGTDEQFF	TGTGCCAGTAGTATAGGGGATTTGGGACTAGCGGGAGGCACGGATGAGCAGTTCTTC
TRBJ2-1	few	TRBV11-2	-	CASSVTGTQYNEQFF	TGTGCCAGCAGCGTCACCGGGACGCAATACAATGAGCAGTTCTTC
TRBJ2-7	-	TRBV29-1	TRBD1	CSYRDRGWEQYF	TGCAGCTACCGGGACAGGGGCTGGGAGCAGTACTTC
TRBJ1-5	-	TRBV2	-	CASSPLRNQPQHF	TGTGCCAGCAGCCCATTACGCAATCAGCCCCAGCATTTT
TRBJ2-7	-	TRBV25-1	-	CASSPAALSYEQYF	TGTGCCAGCAGTCCGGCAGCGCTTTCCTACGAGCAGTACTTC
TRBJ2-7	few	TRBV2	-	CASSEKGGGTALLSRF	TGTGCCAGCAGTGAAAAAGGGGGGGGGACGGCCCTATTATCGCGCTTC
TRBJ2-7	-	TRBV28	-	CASSLVGSWGQAYEQYF	TGTGCCAGCAGTTTAGTCGGCAGCTGGGGGCAGGCGTACGAGCAGTACTTC
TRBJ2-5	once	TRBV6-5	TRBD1	CASSPGTGQETQYF	TGTGCCAGCAGTCCCGGGACAGGGCAAGAGACCCAGTACTTC
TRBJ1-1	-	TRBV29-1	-	CSTKPEVMEAFF	TGCAGCACTAAACCCGAGGTCATGGAAGCTTTCTTT